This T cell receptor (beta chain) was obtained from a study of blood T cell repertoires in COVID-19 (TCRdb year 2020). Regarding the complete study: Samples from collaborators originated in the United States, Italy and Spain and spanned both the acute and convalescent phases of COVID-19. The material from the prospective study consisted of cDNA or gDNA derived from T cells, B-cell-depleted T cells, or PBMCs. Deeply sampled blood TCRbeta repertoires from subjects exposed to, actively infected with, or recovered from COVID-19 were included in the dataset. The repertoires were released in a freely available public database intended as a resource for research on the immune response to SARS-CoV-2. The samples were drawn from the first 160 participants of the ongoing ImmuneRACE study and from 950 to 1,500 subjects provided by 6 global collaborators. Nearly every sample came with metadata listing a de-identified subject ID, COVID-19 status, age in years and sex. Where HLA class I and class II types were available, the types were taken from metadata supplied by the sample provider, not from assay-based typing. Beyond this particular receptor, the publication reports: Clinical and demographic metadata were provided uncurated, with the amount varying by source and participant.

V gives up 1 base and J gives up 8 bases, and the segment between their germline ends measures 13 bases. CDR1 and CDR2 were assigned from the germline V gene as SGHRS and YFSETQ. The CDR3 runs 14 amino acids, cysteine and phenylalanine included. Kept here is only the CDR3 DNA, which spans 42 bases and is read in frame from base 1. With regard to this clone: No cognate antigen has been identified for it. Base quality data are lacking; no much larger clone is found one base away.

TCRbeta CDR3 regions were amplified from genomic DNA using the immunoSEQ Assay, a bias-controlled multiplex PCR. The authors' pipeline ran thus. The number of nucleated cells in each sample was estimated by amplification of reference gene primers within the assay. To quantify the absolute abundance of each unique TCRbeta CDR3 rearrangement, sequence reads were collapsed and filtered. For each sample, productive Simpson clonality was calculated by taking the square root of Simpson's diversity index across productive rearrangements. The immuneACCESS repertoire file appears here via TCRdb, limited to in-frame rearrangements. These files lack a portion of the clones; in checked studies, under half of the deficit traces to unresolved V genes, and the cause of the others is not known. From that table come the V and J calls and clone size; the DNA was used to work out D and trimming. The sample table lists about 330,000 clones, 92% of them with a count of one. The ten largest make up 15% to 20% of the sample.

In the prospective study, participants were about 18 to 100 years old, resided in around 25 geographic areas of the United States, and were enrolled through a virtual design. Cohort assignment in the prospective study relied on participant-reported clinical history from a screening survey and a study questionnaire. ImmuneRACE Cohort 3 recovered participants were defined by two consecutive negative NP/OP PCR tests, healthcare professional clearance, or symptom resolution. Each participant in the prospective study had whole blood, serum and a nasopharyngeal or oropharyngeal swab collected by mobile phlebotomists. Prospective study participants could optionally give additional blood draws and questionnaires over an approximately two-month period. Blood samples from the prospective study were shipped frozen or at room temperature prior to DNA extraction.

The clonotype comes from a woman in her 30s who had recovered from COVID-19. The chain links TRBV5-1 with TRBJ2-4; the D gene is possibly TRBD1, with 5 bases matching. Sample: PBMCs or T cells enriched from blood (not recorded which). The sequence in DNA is TGCGCCAGCAGCTTGACAGGACAAGAGGACATTCAGTACTTC. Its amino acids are CASSLTGQEDIQYF.